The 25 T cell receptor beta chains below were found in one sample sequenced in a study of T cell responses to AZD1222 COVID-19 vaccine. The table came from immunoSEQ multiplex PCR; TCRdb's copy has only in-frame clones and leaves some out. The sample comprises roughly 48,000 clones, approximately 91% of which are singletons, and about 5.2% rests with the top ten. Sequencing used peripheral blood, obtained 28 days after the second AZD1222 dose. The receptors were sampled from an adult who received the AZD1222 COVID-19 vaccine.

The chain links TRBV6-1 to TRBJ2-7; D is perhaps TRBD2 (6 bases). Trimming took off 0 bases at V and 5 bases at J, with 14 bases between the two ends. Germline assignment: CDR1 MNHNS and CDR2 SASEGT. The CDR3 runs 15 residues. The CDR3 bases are TGTGCCAGCAGTGAAGCCTCACGGGAGTGGAACGAGCAGTACTTC. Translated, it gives CASSEASREWNEQYF.

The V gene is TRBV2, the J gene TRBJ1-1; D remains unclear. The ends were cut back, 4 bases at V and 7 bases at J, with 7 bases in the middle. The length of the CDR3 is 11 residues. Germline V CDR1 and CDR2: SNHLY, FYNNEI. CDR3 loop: CASSATVEAFF. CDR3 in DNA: TGTGCCAGCAGTGCGACGGTTGAAGCTTTCTTT.

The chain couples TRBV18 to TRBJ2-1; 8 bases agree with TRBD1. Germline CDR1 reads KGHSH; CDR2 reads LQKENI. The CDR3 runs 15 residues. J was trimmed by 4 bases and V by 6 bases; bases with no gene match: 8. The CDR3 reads CASSFTGGRYNEQFF. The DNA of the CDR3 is TGTGCCAGCTCGTTCACAGGGGGGAGGTACAATGAGCAGTTCTTC. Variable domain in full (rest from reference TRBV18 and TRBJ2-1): NAGVMQNPRHLVRRRGQEARLRCSPMKGHSHVYWYRQLPEEGLKFMVYLQKENIIDESGMPKERFSAEFPKEGPSILRIQQVVRGDSAAYFCASSFTGGRYNEQFFGPGTRLTVL.

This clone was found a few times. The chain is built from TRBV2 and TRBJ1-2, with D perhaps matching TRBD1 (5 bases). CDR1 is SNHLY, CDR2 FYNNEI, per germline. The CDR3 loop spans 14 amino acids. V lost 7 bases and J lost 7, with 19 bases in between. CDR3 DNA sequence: TGTGCCAGCAACGAACCTGGCAGGGATAGTGGCTACACCTTC. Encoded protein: CASNEPGRDSGYTF. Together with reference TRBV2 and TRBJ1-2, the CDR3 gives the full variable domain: EPEVTQTPSHQVTQMGQEVILRCVPISNHLYFYWYRQILGQKVEFLVSFYNNEISEKSEIFDDQFSVERPDGSNFTLKIRSTKLEDSAMYFCASNEPGRDSGYTFGSGTRLTVV.

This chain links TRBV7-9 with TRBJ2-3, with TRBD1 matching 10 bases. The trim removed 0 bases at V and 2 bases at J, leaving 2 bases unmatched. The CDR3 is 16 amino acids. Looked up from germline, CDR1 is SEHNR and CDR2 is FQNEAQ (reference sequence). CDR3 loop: CASSLAGTGDTDTQYF. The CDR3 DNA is TGTGCCAGCAGCTTAGCCGGGACAGGGGACACAGATACGCAGTATTTT.

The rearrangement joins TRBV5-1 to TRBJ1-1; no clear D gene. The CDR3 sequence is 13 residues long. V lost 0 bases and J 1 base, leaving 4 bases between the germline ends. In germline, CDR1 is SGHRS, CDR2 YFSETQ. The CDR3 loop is CASSLDTNTEAFF. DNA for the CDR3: TGCGCCAGCAGCTTGGACACGAACACTGAAGCTTTCTTT. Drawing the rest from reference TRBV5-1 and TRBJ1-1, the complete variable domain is KAGVTQTPRYLIKTRGQQVTLSCSPISGHRSVSWYQQTPGQGLQFLFEYFSETQRNKGNFPGRFSGRQFSNSRSEMNVSTLELGDSALYLCASSLDTNTEAFFGQGTRLTVV.

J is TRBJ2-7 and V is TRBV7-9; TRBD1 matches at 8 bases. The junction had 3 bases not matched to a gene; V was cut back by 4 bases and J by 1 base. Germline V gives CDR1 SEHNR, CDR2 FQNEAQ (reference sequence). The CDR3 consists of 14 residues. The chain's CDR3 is CASSWTGQSYEQYF. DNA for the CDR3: TGTGCCAGCAGCTGGACAGGGCAATCCTACGAGCAGTACTTC. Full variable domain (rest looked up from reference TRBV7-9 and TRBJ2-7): DTGVSQNPRHKITKRGQNVTFRCDPISEHNRLYWYRQTLGQGPEFLTYFQNEAQLEKSRLLSDRFSAERPKGSFSTLEIQRTEQGDSAMYLCASSWTGQSYEQYFGPGTRLTVT.

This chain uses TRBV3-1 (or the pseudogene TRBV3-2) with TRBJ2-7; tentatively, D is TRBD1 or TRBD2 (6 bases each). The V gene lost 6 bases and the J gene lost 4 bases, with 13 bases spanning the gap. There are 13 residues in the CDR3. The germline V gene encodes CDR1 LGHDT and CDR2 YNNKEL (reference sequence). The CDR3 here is CASRQGGQYEQYF. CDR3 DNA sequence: TGTGCCAGCAGACAGGGAGGCCAATACGAGCAGTACTTC.

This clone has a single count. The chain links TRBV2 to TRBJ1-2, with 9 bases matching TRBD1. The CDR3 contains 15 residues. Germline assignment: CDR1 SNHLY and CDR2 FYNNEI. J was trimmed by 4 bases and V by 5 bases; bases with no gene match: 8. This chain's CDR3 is CASSLQGAFSYGYTF. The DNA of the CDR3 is TGTGCCAGCAGTTTACAGGGGGCTTTTAGCTATGGCTACACCTTC.

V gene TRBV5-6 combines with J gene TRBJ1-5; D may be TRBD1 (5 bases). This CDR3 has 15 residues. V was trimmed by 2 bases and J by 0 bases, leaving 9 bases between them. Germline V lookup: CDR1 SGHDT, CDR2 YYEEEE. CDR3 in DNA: TGTGCCAGCAGCTTCGGGGGACCTAGCAATCAGCCCCAGCATTTT. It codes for CASSFGGPSNQPQHF.

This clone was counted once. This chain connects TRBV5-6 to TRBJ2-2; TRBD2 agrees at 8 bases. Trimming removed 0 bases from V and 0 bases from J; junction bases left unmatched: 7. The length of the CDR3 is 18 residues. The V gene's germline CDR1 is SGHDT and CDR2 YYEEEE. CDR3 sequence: CASSLEGLELTNTGELFF. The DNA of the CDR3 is TGTGCCAGCAGCTTGGAGGGACTAGAGTTAACGAACACCGGGGAGCTGTTTTTT.

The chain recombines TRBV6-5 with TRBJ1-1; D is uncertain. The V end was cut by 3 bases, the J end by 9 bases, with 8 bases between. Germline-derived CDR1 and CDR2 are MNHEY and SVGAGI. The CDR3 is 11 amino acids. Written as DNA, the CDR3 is TGTGCCAGCAGTTATAGAGATCAAGCTTTCTTT. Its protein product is CASSYRDQAFF.

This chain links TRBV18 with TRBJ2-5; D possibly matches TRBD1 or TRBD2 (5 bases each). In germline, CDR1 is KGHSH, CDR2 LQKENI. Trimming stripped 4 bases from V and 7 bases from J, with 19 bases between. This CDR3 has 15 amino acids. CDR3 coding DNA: TGTGCCAGCTCACTTGAGGTCGGGGCTATAAGGACCCAGTACTTC. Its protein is CASSLEVGAIRTQYF.

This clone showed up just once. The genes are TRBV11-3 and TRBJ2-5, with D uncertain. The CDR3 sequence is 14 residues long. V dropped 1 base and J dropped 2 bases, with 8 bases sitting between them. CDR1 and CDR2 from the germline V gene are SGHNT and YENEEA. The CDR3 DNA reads TGTGCCAGCAGCTTAGGGGCGTCTCAAGAGACCCAGTACTTC. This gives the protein CASSLGASQETQYF. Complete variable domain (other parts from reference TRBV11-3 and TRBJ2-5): EAGVVQSPRYKIIEKKQPVAFWCNPISGHNTLYWYLQNLGQGPELLIRYENEEAVDDSQLPKDRFSAERLKGVDSTLKIQPAELGDSAVYLCASSLGASQETQYFGPGTRLLVL.

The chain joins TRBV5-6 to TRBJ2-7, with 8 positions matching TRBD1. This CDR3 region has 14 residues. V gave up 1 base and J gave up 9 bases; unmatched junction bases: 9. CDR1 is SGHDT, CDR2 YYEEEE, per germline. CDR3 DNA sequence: TGTGCCAGCAGCTTGACGGCAGGGGGCGGTGGGCAGTACTTC. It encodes CASSLTAGGGGQYF.

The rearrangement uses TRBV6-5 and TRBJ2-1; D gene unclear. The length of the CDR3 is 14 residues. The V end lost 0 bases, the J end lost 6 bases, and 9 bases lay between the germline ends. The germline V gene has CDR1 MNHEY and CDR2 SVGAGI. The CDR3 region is CASSYSGSPNEQFF. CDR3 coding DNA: TGTGCCAGCAGTTACTCGGGAAGCCCCAATGAGCAGTTCTTC.

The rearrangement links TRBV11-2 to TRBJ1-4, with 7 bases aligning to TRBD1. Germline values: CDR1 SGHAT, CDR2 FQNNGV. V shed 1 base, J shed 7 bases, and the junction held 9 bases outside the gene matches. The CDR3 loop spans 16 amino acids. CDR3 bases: TGTGCCAGCAGCTTAGCAAGACAGGGTCTTGCTGAAAAACTGTTTTTT. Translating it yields CASSLARQGLAEKLFF.

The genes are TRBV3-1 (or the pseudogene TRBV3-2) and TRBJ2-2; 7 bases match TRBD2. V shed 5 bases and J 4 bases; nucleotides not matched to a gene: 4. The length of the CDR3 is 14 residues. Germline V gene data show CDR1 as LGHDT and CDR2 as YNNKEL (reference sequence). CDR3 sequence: CASSRGEGTGELFF. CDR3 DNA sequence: TGTGCCAGCAGCAGAGGGGAGGGCACCGGGGAGCTGTTTTTT.

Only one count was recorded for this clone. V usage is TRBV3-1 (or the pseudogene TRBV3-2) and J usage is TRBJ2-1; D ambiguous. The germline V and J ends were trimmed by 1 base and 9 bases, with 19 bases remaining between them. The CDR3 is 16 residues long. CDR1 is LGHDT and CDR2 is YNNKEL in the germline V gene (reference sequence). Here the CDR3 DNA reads TGTGCCAGCAGCCAAGTGAAAGAGAAAAGGCGACGTGAGCAGTTCTTC. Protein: CASSQVKEKRRREQFF.

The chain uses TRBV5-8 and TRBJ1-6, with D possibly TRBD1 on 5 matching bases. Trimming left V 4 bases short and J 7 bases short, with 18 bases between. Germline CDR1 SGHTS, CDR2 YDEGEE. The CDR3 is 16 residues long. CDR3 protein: CASSLYTRRGNSPLHF. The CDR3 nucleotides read TGTGCCAGCAGCCTATATACCCGCCGGGGGAATTCACCCCTCCACTTT.

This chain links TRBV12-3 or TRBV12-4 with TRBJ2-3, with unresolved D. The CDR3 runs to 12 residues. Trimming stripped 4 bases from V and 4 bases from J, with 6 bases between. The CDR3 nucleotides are TGTGCCAGCAGTTACGGCGCAGATACGCAGTATTTT. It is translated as CASSYGADTQYF.

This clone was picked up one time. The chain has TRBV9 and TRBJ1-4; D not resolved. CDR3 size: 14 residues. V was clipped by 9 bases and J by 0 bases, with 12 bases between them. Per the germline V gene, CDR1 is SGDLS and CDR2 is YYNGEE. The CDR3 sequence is CATGSEPTNEKLFF. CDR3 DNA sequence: TGTGCCACCGGGAGCGAACCAACTAATGAAAAACTGTTTTTT.

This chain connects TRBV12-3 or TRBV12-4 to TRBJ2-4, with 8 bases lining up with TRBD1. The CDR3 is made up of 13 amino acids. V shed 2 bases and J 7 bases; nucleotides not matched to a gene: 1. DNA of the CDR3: TGTGCCAGCAGTTTACGGGACAGGAACATTCAGTACTTC. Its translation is CASSLRDRNIQYF.

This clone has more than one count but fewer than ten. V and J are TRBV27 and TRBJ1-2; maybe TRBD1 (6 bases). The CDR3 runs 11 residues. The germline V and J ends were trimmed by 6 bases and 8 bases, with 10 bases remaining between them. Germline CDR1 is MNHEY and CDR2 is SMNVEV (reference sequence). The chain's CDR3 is CASRGGGGYTF. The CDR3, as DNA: TGTGCCAGCAGGGGGGGCGGCGGCTACACCTTC.

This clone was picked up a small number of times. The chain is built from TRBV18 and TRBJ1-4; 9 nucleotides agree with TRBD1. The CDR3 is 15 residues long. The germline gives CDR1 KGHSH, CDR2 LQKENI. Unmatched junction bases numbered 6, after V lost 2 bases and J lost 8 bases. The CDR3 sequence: CASSPWDRETEKLFF. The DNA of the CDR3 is TGTGCCAGCTCACCATGGGACAGGGAGACGGAAAAACTGTTTTTT.